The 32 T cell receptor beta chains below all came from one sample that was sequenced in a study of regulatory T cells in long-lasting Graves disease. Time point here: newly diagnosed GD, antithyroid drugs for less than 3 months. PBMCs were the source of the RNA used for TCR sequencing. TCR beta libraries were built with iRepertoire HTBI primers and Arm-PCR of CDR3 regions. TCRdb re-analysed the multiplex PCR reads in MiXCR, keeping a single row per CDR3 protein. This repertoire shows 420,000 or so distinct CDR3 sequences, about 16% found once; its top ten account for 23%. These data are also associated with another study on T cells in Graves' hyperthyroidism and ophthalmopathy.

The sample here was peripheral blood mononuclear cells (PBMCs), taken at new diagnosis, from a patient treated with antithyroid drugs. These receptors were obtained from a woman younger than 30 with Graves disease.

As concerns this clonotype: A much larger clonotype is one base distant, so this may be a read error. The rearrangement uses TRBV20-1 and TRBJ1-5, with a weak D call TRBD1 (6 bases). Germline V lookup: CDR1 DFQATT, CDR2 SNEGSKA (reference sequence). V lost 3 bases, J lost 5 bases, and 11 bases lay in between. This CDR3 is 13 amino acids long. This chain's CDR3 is CSARGDIDQPQHF. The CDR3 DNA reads TGCAGTGCTAGGGGGGACATCGATCAGCCCCAGCATTTT.

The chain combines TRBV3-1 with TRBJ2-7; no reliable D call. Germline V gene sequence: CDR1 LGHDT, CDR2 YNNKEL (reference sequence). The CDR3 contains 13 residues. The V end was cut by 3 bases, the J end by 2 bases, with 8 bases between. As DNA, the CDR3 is TGTGCCAGCAGCCAGGCACCAACCTACGAGCAGTACTTC. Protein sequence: CASSQAPTYEQYF.

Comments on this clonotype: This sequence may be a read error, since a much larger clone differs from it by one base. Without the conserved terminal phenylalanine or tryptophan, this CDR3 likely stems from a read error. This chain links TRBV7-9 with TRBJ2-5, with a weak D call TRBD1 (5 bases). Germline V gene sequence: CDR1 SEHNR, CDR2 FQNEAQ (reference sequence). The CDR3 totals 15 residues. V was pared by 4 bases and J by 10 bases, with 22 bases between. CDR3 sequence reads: CASSSPFRAEGVQYL. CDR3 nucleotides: TGTGCCAGCAGCTCCCCCTTCCGGGCCGAAGGGGTCCAGTACCTC.

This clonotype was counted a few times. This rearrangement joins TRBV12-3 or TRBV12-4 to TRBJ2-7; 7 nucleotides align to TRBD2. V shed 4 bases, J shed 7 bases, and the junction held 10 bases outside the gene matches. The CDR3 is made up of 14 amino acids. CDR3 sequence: CASSSGLVIVEQYF. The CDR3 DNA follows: TGTGCCAGCAGTTCAGGACTAGTCATTGTTGAGCAGTACTTC.

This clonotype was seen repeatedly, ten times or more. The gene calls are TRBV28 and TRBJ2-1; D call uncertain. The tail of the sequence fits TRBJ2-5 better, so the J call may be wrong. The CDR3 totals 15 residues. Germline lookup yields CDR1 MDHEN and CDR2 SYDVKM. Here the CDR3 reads CASSPLFPREETQYF. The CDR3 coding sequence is TGTGCCAGCAGCCCCTTGTTCCCTAGGGAAGAGACCCAGTACTTC.

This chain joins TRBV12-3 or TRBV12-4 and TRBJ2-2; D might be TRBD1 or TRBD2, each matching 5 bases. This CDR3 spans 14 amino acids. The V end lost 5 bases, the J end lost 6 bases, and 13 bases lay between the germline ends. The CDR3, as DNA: TGTGCCAGCAGTGGGGGAATTTACCCCGGGGAGCTGTTTTTT. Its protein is CASSGGIYPGELFF.

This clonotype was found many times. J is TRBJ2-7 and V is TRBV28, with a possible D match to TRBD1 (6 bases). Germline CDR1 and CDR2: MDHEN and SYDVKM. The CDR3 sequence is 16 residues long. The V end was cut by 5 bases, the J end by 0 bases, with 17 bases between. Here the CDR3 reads CASSLDRSPNSYEQYF. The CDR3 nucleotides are TGTGCCAGCAGTCTTGACAGGTCACCCAACTCCTACGAGCAGTACTTC.

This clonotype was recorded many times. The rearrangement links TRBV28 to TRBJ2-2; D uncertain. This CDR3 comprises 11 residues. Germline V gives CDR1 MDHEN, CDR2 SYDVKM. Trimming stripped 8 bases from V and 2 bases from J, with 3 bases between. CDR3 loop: CASENTGELFF. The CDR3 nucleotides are TGTGCCAGCGAAAACACCGGGGAGCTGTTTTTT. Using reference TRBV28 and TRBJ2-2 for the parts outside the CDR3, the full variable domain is DVKVTQSSRYLVKRTGEKVFLECVQDMDHENMFWYRQDPGLGLRLIYFSYDVKMKEKGDIPEGYSVSREKKERFSLILESASTNQTSMYLCASENTGELFFGEGSRLTVL.

The CDR3 DNA follows: TGTGCCAGCAGTGAAATTAGCGGAGGGGTCCGCGAGCAGTACTTC. It encodes CASSEISGGVREQYF. The chain combines TRBV6-4 with TRBJ2-7; tentative D call: TRBD2 (6 bases). The ends were cut back, 3 bases at V and 6 bases at J, with 18 bases in the middle. From germline, CDR1 is MRHNA and CDR2 SNTAGT. CDR3 length equals 15 residues.

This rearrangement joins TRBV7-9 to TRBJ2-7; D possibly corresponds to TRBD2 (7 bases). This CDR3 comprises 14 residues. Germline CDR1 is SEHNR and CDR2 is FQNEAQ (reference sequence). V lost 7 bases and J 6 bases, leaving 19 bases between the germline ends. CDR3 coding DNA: TGTGCCAGCAACATAGGGGGGGCGACGTTCGAGCAGTACTTC. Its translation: CASNIGGATFEQYF.

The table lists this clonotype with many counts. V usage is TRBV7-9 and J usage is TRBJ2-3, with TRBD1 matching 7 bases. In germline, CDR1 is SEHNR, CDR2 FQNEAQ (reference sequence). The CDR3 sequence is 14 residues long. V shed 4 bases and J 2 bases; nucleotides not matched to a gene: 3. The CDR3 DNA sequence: TGTGCCAGCAGCTCCCAGGGGGTCACAGATACGCAGTATTTT. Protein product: CASSSQGVTDTQYF.

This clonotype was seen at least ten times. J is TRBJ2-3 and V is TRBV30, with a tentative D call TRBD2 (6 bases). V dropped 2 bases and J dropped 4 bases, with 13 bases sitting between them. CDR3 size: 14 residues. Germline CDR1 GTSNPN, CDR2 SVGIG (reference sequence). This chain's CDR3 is CAWSLTSGADTQYF. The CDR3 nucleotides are TGTGCCTGGAGTCTGACATCGGGGGCAGATACGCAGTATTTT.

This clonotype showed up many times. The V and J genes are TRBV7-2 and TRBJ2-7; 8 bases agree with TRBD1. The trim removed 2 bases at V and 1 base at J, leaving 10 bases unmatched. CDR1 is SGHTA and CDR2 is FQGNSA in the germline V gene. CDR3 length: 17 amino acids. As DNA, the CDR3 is TGTGCCAGCAGCTTAATTCTGGGGACAGGTCTTTCCTACGAGCAGTACTTC. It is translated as CASSLILGTGLSYEQYF.

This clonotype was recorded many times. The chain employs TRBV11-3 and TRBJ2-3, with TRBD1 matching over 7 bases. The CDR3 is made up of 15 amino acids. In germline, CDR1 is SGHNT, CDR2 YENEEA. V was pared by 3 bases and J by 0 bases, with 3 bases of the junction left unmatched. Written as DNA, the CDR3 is TGTGCCAGCAGCTTGACAGGGCTTAGCACAGATACGCAGTATTTT. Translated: CASSLTGLSTDTQYF.

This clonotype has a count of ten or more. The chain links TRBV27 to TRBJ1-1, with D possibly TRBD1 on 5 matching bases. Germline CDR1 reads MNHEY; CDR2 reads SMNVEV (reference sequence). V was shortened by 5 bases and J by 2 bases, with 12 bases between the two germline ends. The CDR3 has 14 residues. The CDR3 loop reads CASSRGVGNTEAFF. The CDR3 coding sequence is TGTGCCAGCAGTAGGGGAGTTGGAAACACTGAAGCTTTCTTT.

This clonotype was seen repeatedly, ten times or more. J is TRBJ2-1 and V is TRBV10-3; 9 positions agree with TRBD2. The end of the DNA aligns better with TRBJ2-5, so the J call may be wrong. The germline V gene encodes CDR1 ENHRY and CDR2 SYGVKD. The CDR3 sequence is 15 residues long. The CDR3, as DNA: TGTGCCATCAGTGTCACGCTAGCGGGAAGTGAGACCCAGTACTTC. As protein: CAISVTLAGSETQYF.

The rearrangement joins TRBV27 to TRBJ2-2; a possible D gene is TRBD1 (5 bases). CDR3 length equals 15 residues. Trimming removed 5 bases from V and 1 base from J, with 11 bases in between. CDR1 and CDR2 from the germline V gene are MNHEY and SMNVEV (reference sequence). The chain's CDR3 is CASSRITGNTGELFF. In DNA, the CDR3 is TGTGCCAGCAGTCGTATTACAGGGAACACCGGGGAGCTGTTTTTT.

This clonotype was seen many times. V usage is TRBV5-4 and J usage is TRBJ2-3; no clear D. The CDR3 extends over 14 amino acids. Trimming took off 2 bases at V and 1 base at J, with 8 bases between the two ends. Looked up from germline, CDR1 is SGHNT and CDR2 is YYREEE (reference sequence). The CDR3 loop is CASSLRDGTDTQYF. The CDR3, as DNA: TGTGCCAGCAGCTTAAGGGATGGCACAGATACGCAGTATTTT.

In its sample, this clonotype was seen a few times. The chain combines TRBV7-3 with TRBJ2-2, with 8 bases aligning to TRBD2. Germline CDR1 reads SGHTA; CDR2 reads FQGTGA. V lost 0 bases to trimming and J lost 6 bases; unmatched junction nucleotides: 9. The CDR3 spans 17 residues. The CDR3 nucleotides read TGTGCCAGCAGCTTAACGACGGCGGGAGGCCCTCCCGGGGAGCTGTTTTTT. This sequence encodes CASSLTTAGGPPGELFF.

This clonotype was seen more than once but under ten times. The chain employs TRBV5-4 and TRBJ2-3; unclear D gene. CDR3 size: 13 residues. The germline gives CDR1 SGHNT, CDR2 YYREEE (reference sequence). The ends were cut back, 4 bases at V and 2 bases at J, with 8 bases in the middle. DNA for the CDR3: TGTGCCAGCAGCCGACTTCCCACAGATACGCAGTATTTT. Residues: CASSRLPTDTQYF.

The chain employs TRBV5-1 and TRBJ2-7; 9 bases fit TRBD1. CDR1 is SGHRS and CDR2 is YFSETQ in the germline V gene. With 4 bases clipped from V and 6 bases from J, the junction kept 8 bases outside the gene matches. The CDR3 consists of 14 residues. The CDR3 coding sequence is TGCGCCAGCAGCCCCGGGACAGGGAGGAGCGAGCAGTACTTC. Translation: CASSPGTGRSEQYF.

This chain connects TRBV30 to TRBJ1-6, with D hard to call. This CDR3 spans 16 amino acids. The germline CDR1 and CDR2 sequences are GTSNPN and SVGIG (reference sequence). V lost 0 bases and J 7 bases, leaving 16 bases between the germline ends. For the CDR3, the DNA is TGTGCCTGGAGTGTATCAATGGGCAGGCCCAATTCACCCCTCCACTTT. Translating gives CAWSVSMGRPNSPLHF.

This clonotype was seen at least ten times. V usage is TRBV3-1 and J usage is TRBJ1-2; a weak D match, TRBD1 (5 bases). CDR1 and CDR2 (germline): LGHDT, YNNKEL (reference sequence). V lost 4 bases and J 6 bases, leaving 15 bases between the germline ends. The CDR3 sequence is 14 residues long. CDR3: CASSPTVSSDGYTF. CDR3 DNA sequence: TGTGCCAGCAGCCCGACAGTGAGTAGCGATGGCTACACCTTC.

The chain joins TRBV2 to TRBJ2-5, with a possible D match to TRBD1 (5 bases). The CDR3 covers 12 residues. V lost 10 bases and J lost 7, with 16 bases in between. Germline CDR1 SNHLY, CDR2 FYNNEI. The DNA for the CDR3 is TGTGCCATCACGACAGATTGGGCGACCCAGTACTTC. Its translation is CAITTDWATQYF. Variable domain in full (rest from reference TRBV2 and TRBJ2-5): EPEVTQTPSHQVTQMGQEVILRCVPISNHLYFYWYRQILGQKVEFLVSFYNNEISEKSEIFDDQFSVERPDGSNFTLKIRSTKLEDSAMYFCAITTDWATQYFGPGTRLLVL.

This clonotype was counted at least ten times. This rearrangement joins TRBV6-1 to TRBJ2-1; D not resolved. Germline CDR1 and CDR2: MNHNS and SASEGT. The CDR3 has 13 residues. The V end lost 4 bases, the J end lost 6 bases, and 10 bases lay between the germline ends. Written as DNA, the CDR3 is TGTGCCAGCAGTGGCATAACGGGCAATGAGCAGTTCTTC. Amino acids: CASSGITGNEQFF.

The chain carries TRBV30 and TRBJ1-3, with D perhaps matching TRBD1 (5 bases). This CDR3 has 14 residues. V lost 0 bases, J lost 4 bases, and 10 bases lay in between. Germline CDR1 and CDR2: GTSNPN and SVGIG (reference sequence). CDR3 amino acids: CAWSVGVEGNTIYF. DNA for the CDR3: TGTGCCTGGAGTGTGGGGGTAGAGGGAAACACCATATATTTT.

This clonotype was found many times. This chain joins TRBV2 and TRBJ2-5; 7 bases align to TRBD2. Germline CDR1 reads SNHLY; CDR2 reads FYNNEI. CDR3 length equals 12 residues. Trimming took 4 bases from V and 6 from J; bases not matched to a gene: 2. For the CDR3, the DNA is TGTGCCAGCAGTGTACTAGCGAAGACCCAGTACTTC. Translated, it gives CASSVLAKTQYF.

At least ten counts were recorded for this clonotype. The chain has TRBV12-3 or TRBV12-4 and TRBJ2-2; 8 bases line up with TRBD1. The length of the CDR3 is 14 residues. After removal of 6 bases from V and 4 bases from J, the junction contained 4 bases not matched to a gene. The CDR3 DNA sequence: TGTGCCAGCAGCGACAGGGGCCCCACCGGGGAGCTGTTTTTT. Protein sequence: CASSDRGPTGELFF.

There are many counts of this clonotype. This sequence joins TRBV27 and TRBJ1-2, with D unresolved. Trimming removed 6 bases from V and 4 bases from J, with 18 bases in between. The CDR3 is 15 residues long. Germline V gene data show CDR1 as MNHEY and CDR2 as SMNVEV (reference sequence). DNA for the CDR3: TGTGCCAGCAGATCGGAGGGTCTTGTTTCCTATGGCTACACCTTC. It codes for CASRSEGLVSYGYTF.

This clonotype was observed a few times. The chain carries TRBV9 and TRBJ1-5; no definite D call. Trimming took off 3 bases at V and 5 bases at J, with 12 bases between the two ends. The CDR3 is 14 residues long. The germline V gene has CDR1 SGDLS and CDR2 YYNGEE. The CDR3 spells CASSEDPQDQPQHF. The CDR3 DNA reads TGTGCCAGCAGCGAGGACCCTCAGGATCAGCCCCAGCATTTT.

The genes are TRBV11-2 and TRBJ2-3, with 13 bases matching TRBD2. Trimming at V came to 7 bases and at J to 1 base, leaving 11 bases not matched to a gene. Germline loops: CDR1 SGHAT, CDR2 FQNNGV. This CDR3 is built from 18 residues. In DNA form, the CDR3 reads TGTGCCAGCAACCCCAGAATACTAGCGGGGGGGCGCACAGATACGCAGTATTTT. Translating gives CASNPRILAGGRTDTQYF.

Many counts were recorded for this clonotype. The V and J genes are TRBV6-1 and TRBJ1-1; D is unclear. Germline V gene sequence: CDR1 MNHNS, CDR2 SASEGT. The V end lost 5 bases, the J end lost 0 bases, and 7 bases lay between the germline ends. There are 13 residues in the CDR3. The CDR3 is CASSTNMNTEAFF. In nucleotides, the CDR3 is TGTGCCAGCAGTACAAATATGAACACTGAAGCTTTCTTT.